Reported below is one T cell receptor beta chain. This entry is derived from a study of OX40 agonist ivuxolimab in advanced cancers. Trimming left V 2 bases short and J 0 bases short, with 10 bases between. CDR3 length: 16 amino acids. Germline V gene data show CDR1 as SGHNT and CDR2 as YENEEA. Libraries were prepared by immunoSEQ multiplex PCR; TCRdb keeps only in-frame clonotypes and omits some of them. The sample has roughly 120,000 clones, around 93% seen once. V gene TRBV11-3 combines with J gene TRBJ2-2; D might be TRBD1 or TRBD2, each matching 5 bases. The specimen comprised CD4+ or CD8+ T cells sorted from blood, sampled in a trial of the OX40 agonist ivuxolimab. This receptor was taken from an adult with an advanced solid tumor such as melanoma, head and neck, liver or kidney cancer. The chain's CDR3 is CASSLSGTANTGELFF. The DNA of the CDR3 is TGTGCCAGCAGCTTATCCGGGACGGCGAACACCGGGGAGCTGTTTTTT.